A selection of T cell receptor beta chains follows, all from one sample in a study of T-cell reconstitution after alpha-beta-depleted transplantation in children. Each CDR3 protein gets one entry after TCRdb re-called the PCR reads with MiXCR. The profile shows about 420,000 distinct CDR3 sequences, around 16% of them singletons. The sequencing here drew on PBMCs, mostly from graft donor cells, taken 360 days after TCRalphabeta/CD19-depleted stem cell transplant. These receptors all come from a boy under two years old who had a stem cell transplant for Wiskott-Aldrich syndrome, so the T cells may come from the graft donor. Both conserved end residues are part of each CDR3. The order of the fields is D gene, J gene, CDR3 length, V gene, clone size, CDR3 DNA, CDR3 protein. D genes are given only for firm matches. For some rows the clone size is stated as once, few or many, or as a class when expanded; others skip it.

>TRBD2|TRBJ2-1|20|TRBV5-1|NA
TGCGCCAGCAGCTCCCCGGGACTAGCGGGAGGCCCTTTCTCCTACAATGAGCAGTTCTTC
CASSSPGLAGGPFSYNEQFF
>TRBD2|TRBJ2-1|19|TRBV12-3/TRBV12-4|NA
TGTGCCAGCAGGATGAGCGACAAGGGAATACTAGCGGGATTAAATGAGCAGTTCTTC
CASRMSDKGILAGLNEQFF
>TRBD2|TRBJ2-5|17|TRBV5-1|few
TGCGCCAGCAGCTCTGGACGGACTAGCGGGACCCAAGAGACCCAGTACTTC
CASSSGRTSGTQETQYF
>NA|TRBJ2-2|16|TRBV24-1|NA
TGTGCCACCAGTGGGGCCCTGGCGTCAGACACCGGGGAGCTGTTTTTT
CATSGALASDTGELFF
>TRBD1|TRBJ1-1|13|TRBV12-3/TRBV12-4|NA
TGTGCCAGCAGTTCCACAGGGGTCCCTGAAGCTTTCTTT
CASSSTGVPEAFF
>NA|TRBJ2-1|13|TRBV20-1|NA
TGCAGTGCCATCTGGACCCCAGGTAATGAGCAGTTCTTC
CSAIWTPGNEQFF
>NA|TRBJ2-7|14|TRBV12-3/TRBV12-4|many
TGTGCCAGCAGTTCCCGGACACGGGCTGGCGAGCAGTACTTC
CASSSRTRAGEQYF
>TRBD1|TRBJ2-1|12|TRBV5-5|NA
TGTGCCAGCAGCTCCACAGGGGGCCCCCCGGTCTTC
CASSSTGGPPVF
>NA|TRBJ2-7|13|TRBV6-6|few
TGTGCCAGCAGTTTGGACCACTCCTACGAGCAGTACTTC
CASSLDHSYEQYF
>NA|TRBJ2-7|14|TRBV4-3|NA
TGCGCCAGCAGCCAAGACACTGAGGACTACGAGCAGTACTTC
CASSQDTEDYEQYF
>NA|TRBJ2-3|14|TRBV28|few
TGTGCCAGTAACGACAGGAGGGTCACAGATACGCAGTATTTT
CASNDRRVTDTQYF
>NA|TRBJ2-3|16|TRBV4-3|few
TGCGCCAGCAGCCAAGATCCAGGCAGGTACACAGATACGCAGTATTTT
CASSQDPGRYTDTQYF
>TRBD2|TRBJ2-7|15|TRBV5-1|NA
TGCGCCAGCAGTGGTGGGGCGGGAGTTGCGTACGAGCAGTACTTC
CASSGGAGVAYEQYF
>TRBD1|TRBJ1-1|15|TRBV6-1|NA
TGTGCCAGCCTCTCCTTTATTGGCGGGGACAGGAAAGCTTTCTTT
CASLSFIGGDRKAFF
>NA|TRBJ2-3|14|TRBV2|NA
TGTGCCAGCATGGATCGACTGAGCACAGATACGCAGTATTTT
CASMDRLSTDTQYF
>NA|TRBJ2-1|14|TRBV6-1|NA
TGTGCCAGCAGTCCACTAGCTACATTCGATGAGCAGTTCTTC
CASSPLATFDEQFF
>TRBD2|TRBJ2-1|24|TRBV20-1|few
TGCAGTGCTAGAGACGACCATAGCGGGAGGGCCTTTTACCTCAAAAATCCCAAAAACAATGAGCAGTTCTTC
CSARDDHSGRAFYLKNPKNNEQFF
>NA|TRBJ1-2|13|TRBV5-1|NA
TGCGCCAGCAGGCTGACAGGTCTGAATGGCTACACCTTC
CASRLTGLNGYTF
>NA|TRBJ2-5|17|TRBV5-1|NA
TGCGCCAGCAGCTTGGTCAGGGGCAGGGGCTTAGGAGAGACCCAGTACTTC
CASSLVRGRGLGETQYF
>NA|TRBJ2-3|14|TRBV10-3|NA
TGTGCCATCAGTGGGGCAGGGGTGACAGATACGCAGTATTTT
CAISGAGVTDTQYF
>NA|TRBJ2-1|15|TRBV19|NA
TGTGCCAGTAGTATAAGAGTGCTAGGCTACAATGAGCAGTTCTTC
CASSIRVLGYNEQFF
>NA|TRBJ2-7|13|TRBV6-1|few
TGTGCCAGCAGTCGGGACGGGGTGTACGAGCAGTACTTC
CASSRDGVYEQYF
>NA|TRBJ2-2|15|TRBV12-3/TRBV12-4|many
TGTGCCAGCAGCCCTAGCGCCGCGAACACCGGGGAGCTGTTTTTT
CASSPSAANTGELFF
>TRBD2|TRBJ2-1|14|TRBV12-3/TRBV12-4|many
TGTGCCAGCACCCCCACTAGCGGGCACAGTGAGCAGTTCTTC
CASTPTSGHSEQFF
>TRBD1|TRBJ2-7|20|TRBV25-1|NA
TGTGCCAGCAGTGAATACACAATAGGGCCCGGGACAGGGAAAACCTACGAGCAGTACTTC
CASSEYTIGPGTGKTYEQYF
>TRBD1|TRBJ2-5|14|TRBV7-2|NA
TGTGCCAGCAGCTGGGACAGGGGTACGGAGACCCAGTACTTC
CASSWDRGTETQYF
>TRBD2|TRBJ2-7|15|TRBV10-3|few
TGTGCCATCAGATATGGACTAGCGGATGCCTACGAGCAGTACTTC
CAIRYGLADAYEQYF
>NA|TRBJ2-5|13|TRBV11-2|NA
TGTGCCAGCAGCTTAGTGGGGCGGGCGACCCAGTACTTC
CASSLVGRATQYF
>NA|TRBJ2-5|13|TRBV18|once
TGTGCCAGCTCCGCACTAACCGGAGAGACCCAGTACTTC
CASSALTGETQYF
>NA|TRBJ1-1|10|TRBV20-1|many
TGCAGTGCTAGACACCTTGAAGCTTTCTTT
CSARHLEAFF
>NA|TRBJ1-1|19|TRBV4-1|NA
TGCGCCAGCAGCCACGCCAAGGGGGGCCGGGGAAAAATGAACACTGAAGCTTTCTTT
CASSHAKGGRGKMNTEAFF
>TRBD2|TRBJ2-1|16|TRBV24-1|few
TGTGCCACCCATGTTTCTTTCGGTCCCGGGGGGTATGAGCAGTTCTTC
CATHVSFGPGGYEQFF
>NA|TRBJ2-1|14|TRBV3-1|NA
TGTGCCAGCAGATCAGGGTGGTCCTACAATGAGCAGTTCTTC
CASRSGWSYNEQFF
>NA|TRBJ2-3|15|TRBV24-1|NA
TGTGCCACCAGTGTTGGCAGTGGGGGCACAGATACGCAGTATTTT
CATSVGSGGTDTQYF
>TRBD1|TRBJ2-7|15|TRBV5-1|few
TGCGCCAGCAGCGCCCTCAGGGGGTTCTCCTACGAGCAGTACTTC
CASSALRGFSYEQYF